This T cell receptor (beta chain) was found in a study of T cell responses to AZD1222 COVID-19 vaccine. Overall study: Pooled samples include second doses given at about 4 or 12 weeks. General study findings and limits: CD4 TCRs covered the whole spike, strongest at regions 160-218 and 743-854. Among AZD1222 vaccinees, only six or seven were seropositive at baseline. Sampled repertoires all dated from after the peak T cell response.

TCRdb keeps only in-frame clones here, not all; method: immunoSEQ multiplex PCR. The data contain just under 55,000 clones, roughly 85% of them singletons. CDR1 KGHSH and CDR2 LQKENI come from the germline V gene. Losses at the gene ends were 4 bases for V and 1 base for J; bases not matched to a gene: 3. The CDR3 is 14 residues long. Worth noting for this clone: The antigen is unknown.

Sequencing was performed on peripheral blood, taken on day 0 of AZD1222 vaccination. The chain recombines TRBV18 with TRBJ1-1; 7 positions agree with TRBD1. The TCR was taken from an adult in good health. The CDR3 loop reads CASSQGQANTEAFF. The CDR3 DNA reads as TGTGCCAGCTCACAAGGACAGGCGAACACTGAAGCTTTCTTT.